These 27 T cell receptor beta chains were sequenced from one sample in a study of early T cells in non-severe SARS-CoV-2 infection (dated by TCRdb to about 2021). The library was made by 5' RACE. Sequencing used a NextSeq 500. TCRdb itself trimmed the public reads at Q25 with fastp, ran MiXCR and retained productive beta chains. Here each entry gathers all rows of one CDR3 protein and keeps the most common genes and DNA. The sample profile shows approximately 97,000 distinct CDR3 sequences; 10% to 15% of them were found once. Of the sample, 6.2% is held by the ten largest clones. The sample consisted of whole blood. The receptor source for this set is an adult who was a healthcare worker with PCR-confirmed SARS-CoV-2 infection or an uninfected control (not recorded which).

The V gene is TRBV29-1, the J gene TRBJ2-5; 11 bases map to TRBD2. Germline values: CDR1 SQVTM, CDR2 ANQGSEA. With 0 bases clipped from V and 2 bases from J, the junction kept 5 bases outside the gene matches. The CDR3 is 16 residues long. Here the CDR3 DNA reads TGCAGCGTTGAAGATGAGGGACTAGCGGCACAAGAGACCCAGTACTTC. Residues: CSVEDEGLAAQETQYF.

The V call is TRBV12-3 or TRBV12-4, the J call TRBJ1-3; D uncertain. The CDR3 is 12 residues long. The V end lost 8 bases, the J end lost 1 base, and 6 bases lay between the germline ends. The CDR3 sequence: CASATSGNTIYF. The DNA of the CDR3 is TGTGCCAGCGCAACTTCTGGAAACACCATATATTTT.

The table lists this clonotype with many counts. V is TRBV28 and J is TRBJ1-6; D is uncertain. CDR1 is MDHEN, CDR2 SYDVKM, per germline. This CDR3 is built from 11 residues. V was pared by 6 bases and J by 9 bases, with 6 bases between. This CDR3 is CASSGISPLHF. The CDR3 DNA reads as TGTGCCAGCAGCGGCATTTCACCCCTCCACTTT.

The chain has TRBV7-9 and TRBJ2-7, with D perhaps assigned TRBD1 or TRBD2 (5 bases each). The CDR3 is 14 amino acids. Trimming took 1 base from V and 3 from J, leaving 10 bases between them. Per the germline V gene, CDR1 is SEHNR and CDR2 is FQNEAQ (reference sequence). In DNA form, the CDR3 reads TGTGCCAGCAGCTTAGGGGGACGTCTCTACGAGCAGTACTTC. Residues: CASSLGGRLYEQYF. Combining the CDR3 with reference TRBV7-9 and TRBJ2-7 gives the whole variable domain DTGVSQNPRHKITKRGQNVTFRCDPISEHNRLYWYRQTLGQGPEFLTYFQNEAQLEKSRLLSDRFSAERPKGSFSTLEIQRTEQGDSAMYLCASSLGGRLYEQYFGPGTRLTVT.

This clonotype was counted between two and nine times. V and J are TRBV11-2 and TRBJ2-1; 12 positions match TRBD2. Germline V gives CDR1 SGHAT, CDR2 FQNNGV. The CDR3 has 16 residues. V gave up 5 bases and J gave up 3 bases; unmatched junction bases: 5. The CDR3 DNA reads TGTGCCAGCAGCCCGCGACTAGCGGGAGACTACAATGAGCAGTTCTTC. It codes for CASSPRLAGDYNEQFF.

The chain carries TRBV12-3 or TRBV12-4 and TRBJ1-5, with unresolved D. The V and J ends lost 6 bases and 0 bases respectively, with 9 bases between them. The CDR3 is 14 residues long. CDR3 amino acids: CASSPSVSNQPQHF. As DNA, the CDR3 is TGTGCCAGCAGCCCCTCGGTTAGCAATCAGCCCCAGCATTTT.

This clonotype appeared a few times. The rearrangement joins TRBV20-1 to TRBJ1-4; D gene ambiguous. The CDR3 totals 12 residues. Germline values: CDR1 DFQATT, CDR2 SNEGSKA (reference sequence). V lost 7 bases, J lost 7 bases, and 13 bases lay in between. The CDR3 DNA is TGCAGTGTGCGTTATGAGCGTGAAAAACTGTTTTTT. It yields the protein CSVRYEREKLFF.

The chain joins TRBV9 to TRBJ1-5; the D is unclear. Germline V gene sequence: CDR1 SGDLS, CDR2 YYNGEE. There are 15 residues in the CDR3. Deletions cut 2 bases from V and 6 bases from J, with 15 bases between. The CDR3 sequence: CASSVGGSLGQPQHF. CDR3 nucleotides: TGTGCCAGCAGCGTTGGTGGTTCCCTGGGTCAGCCCCAGCATTTT. The complete variable domain, with remaining parts taken from reference TRBV9 and TRBJ1-5, reads DSGVTQTPKHLITATGQRVTLRCSPRSGDLSVYWYQQSLDQGLQFLIQYYNGEERAKGNILERFSAQQFPDLHSELNLSSLELGDSALYFCASSVGGSLGQPQHFGDGTRLSIL.

This clonotype turned up a few times. J is TRBJ2-7 and V is TRBV9; D gene ambiguous. V dropped 0 bases and J dropped 0 bases, with 7 bases sitting between them. The CDR3 contains 14 residues. Germline V gene lookup returns CDR1 SGDLS and CDR2 YYNGEE. CDR3 loop: CASSVGVNSYEQYF. In DNA form, the CDR3 reads TGTGCCAGCAGCGTAGGAGTCAACTCCTACGAGCAGTACTTC. Variable domain in full (rest from reference TRBV9 and TRBJ2-7): DSGVTQTPKHLITATGQRVTLRCSPRSGDLSVYWYQQSLDQGLQFLIQYYNGEERAKGNILERFSAQQFPDLHSELNLSSLELGDSALYFCASSVGVNSYEQYFGPGTRLTVT.

The chain joins TRBV4-1 to TRBJ2-2; D uncertain. The CDR3 contains 15 residues. Germline CDR1 is MGHRA and CDR2 is YSYEKL. V lost 4 bases, J lost 5 bases, and 14 bases lay in between. For the CDR3, the DNA is TGCGCCAGCAGCCCCATTTTGACGGAAACCGGGGAGCTGTTTTTT. It encodes CASSPILTETGELFF.

The chain recombines TRBV20-1 with TRBJ2-1, with D unclear. This CDR3 spans 14 amino acids. The ends were cut back, 4 bases at V and 2 bases at J, with 12 bases in the middle. CDR1 and CDR2 (germline): DFQATT, SNEGSKA (reference sequence). The CDR3 protein is CSAIASWPYNEQFF. The CDR3 DNA reads as TGCAGTGCTATAGCTTCTTGGCCCTACAATGAGCAGTTCTTC.

This clonotype was picked up many times. This chain connects TRBV6-6 to TRBJ2-1, with D perhaps TRBD2 (5 bases). Germline CDR1 and CDR2: MNHNY and SVGAGI (reference sequence). This CDR3 is 15 amino acids long. Trimming shortened V by 4 bases and J by 5 bases, and 15 bases separated the two germline ends. In nucleotides, the CDR3 is TGTGCCAGCAGTTTTATTTCGAGGGCTAACAATGAGCAGTTCTTC. This encodes CASSFISRANNEQFF.

This clonotype appeared a few times. The chain employs TRBV28 and TRBJ2-2; the D is unclear. Germline V gene lookup returns CDR1 MDHEN and CDR2 SYDVKM. The V and J ends lost 6 bases and 7 bases respectively, with 9 bases between them. This CDR3 is 12 amino acids long. CDR3 sequence reads: CASREGIGELFF. CDR3 coding DNA: TGTGCCAGCAGGGAAGGGATCGGGGAGCTGTTTTTT.

This clonotype was observed a handful of times. The chain uses TRBV7-8 and TRBJ1-2; D uncertain. Trimming pared 3 bases from V and 5 bases from J, leaving 13 bases between. Germline V CDR1 and CDR2: SGHVS, FQNEAQ. The CDR3 totals 14 residues. CDR3 protein: CASSLRATRYGYTF. CDR3 nucleotide sequence: TGTGCCAGCAGCTTGCGGGCCACAAGATATGGCTACACCTTC. Complete variable domain (other parts from reference TRBV7-8 and TRBJ1-2): GAGVSQSPRYKVAKRGQDVALRCDPISGHVSLFWYQQALGQGPEFLTYFQNEAQLDKSGLPSDRFFAERPEGSVSTLKIQRTQQEDSAVYLCASSLRATRYGYTFGSGTRLTVV.

The chain couples TRBV21-1 to TRBJ2-7; the table's D gene call, TRBD1, was not cross checked with the DNA. TRBV21-1 is marked as a pseudogene. CDR3 length: 16 residues. The CDR3 DNA follows: TGTGCCAGCAGCAAAAAACCCCGGACCAGGGGCTACGAGCAGTACTTC. It encodes CASSKKPRTRGYEQYF.

This clonotype was counted ten times or more. The V gene is TRBV11-2, the J gene TRBJ2-6; D is tentatively TRBD1 or TRBD2 (5 bases each). V shed 4 bases and J shed 1 base, with 11 bases lying between them. This CDR3 comprises 16 residues. CDR1 is SGHAT, CDR2 FQNNGV, per germline. The CDR3 sequence is CASSSGAVSGANVLTF. The CDR3 DNA reads TGTGCCAGCAGCTCCGGGGCGGTGTCTGGGGCCAACGTCCTGACTTTC.

This clonotype was seen more than once but under ten times. The chain links TRBV7-2 to TRBJ2-3; possibly TRBD2 for D (6 bases). The V end lost 1 base, the J end lost 4 bases, and 15 bases lay between the germline ends. The CDR3 totals 16 residues. CDR1 is SGHTA, CDR2 FQGNSA, per germline. The chain's CDR3 is CASSLVGGSGADTQYF. The CDR3 DNA sequence: TGTGCCAGCAGCTTAGTGGGGGGATCGGGTGCAGATACGCAGTATTTT.

This clonotype turned up a few times. The chain carries TRBV3-1 and TRBJ2-1, with 8 positions matching TRBD2. The J segment lost 10 bases and the V segment lost 4 bases, leaving 3 bases of the junction unmatched. This CDR3 has 12 amino acids. Germline CDR1 reads LGHDT; CDR2 reads YNNKEL (reference sequence). The CDR3: CASSPTSGEQFF. The CDR3 coding sequence is TGTGCCAGCAGCCCCACTAGCGGAGAGCAGTTCTTC.

This clonotype was detected only a few times. The chain has TRBV20-1 and TRBJ2-3; no definite D call. This CDR3 region has 14 residues. Trimming cost V 5 bases and J 0 bases, with 12 bases left between them. From germline, CDR1 is DFQATT and CDR2 SNEGSKA (reference sequence). The CDR3 sequence: CSARERTSTDTQYF. The CDR3 nucleotides read TGCAGTGCTCGCGAGCGCACTAGCACAGATACGCAGTATTTT.

This clonotype showed up many times. The rearrangement links TRBV7-6 to TRBJ2-2, with unresolved D. V was trimmed by 4 bases and J by 8 bases, leaving 17 bases between them. Germline CDR1 and CDR2: SGHVS and FNYEAQ. The CDR3 extends over 15 amino acids. The DNA for the CDR3 is TGTGCCAGCAGCTCGATCATTACCTCGACAGGGGAGCTGTTTTTT. It specifies CASSSIITSTGELFF.

This chain joins TRBV7-6 and TRBJ2-7, with D unresolved. Germline V gene sequence: CDR1 SGHVS, CDR2 FNYEAQ. The CDR3 spans 15 residues. V was cut by 5 bases and J by 1 base, with 15 bases left in between. The CDR3 reads CASSPHVGRSYEQYF. The CDR3 nucleotides are TGTGCCAGCAGCCCCCACGTTGGACGGTCCTACGAGCAGTACTTC. The full variable domain, in which reference TRBV7-6 and TRBJ2-7 provide the parts outside the CDR3, is GAGVSQSPRYKVTKRGQDVALRCDPISGHVSLYWYRQALGQGPEFLTYFNYEAQQDKSGLPNDRFSAERPEGSISTLTIQRTEQRDSAMYRCASSPHVGRSYEQYFGPGTRLTVT.

The chain combines TRBV29-1 with TRBJ1-2; D is uncertain. V shed 2 bases and J shed 8 bases, with 9 bases lying between them. Germline V gene sequence: CDR1 SQVTM, CDR2 ANQGSEA. The CDR3 spans 11 residues. The CDR3 DNA sequence: TGCAGCGTTGAATCGGGCGGAGGCTACACCTTC. Encoded protein: CSVESGGGYTF.

Many counts were recorded for this clonotype. V is TRBV20-1 and J is TRBJ2-3; 7 bases are a match to TRBD2. Per the germline V gene, CDR1 is DFQATT and CDR2 is SNEGSKA (reference sequence). V lost 4 bases and J lost 2; bases outside the gene matches: 6. CDR3 length: 14 residues. CDR3 loop: CSATRTRHTDTQYF. CDR3 coding DNA: TGCAGTGCTACCCGGACTAGGCACACAGATACGCAGTATTTT.

The V and J genes are TRBV19 and TRBJ2-7, with TRBD1 matching 7 bases. The V gene's germline CDR1 is LNHDA and CDR2 SQIVND (reference sequence). The CDR3 loop spans 14 amino acids. The junction had 5 bases not matched to a gene; V was cut back by 5 bases and J by 1 base. CDR3 DNA sequence: TGTGCCAGTAGTGGGACAGCAACATCCTACGAGCAGTACTTC. It specifies CASSGTATSYEQYF.

This clonotype was found many times. The gene calls are TRBV27 and TRBJ2-6; 9 positions match TRBD1. There are 15 residues in the CDR3. In germline, CDR1 is MNHEY, CDR2 SMNVEV (reference sequence). V shed 9 bases and J 0 bases; nucleotides not matched to a gene: 3. The CDR3: CASGDRASGANVLTF. The CDR3 DNA sequence: TGTGCCAGTGGGGACAGGGCCTCTGGGGCCAACGTCCTGACTTTC. Full variable domain (missing parts from reference TRBV27 and TRBJ2-6): EAQVTQNPRYLITVTGKKLTVTCSQNMNHEYMSWYRQDPGLGLRQIYYSMNVEVTDKGDVPEGYKVSRKEKRNFPLILESPSPNQTSLYFCASGDRASGANVLTFGAGSRLTVL.

Only a few counts were recorded for this clonotype. V is TRBV5-1 and J is TRBJ2-4; unclear D gene. The CDR3 runs to 12 residues. V was pared by 0 bases and J by 8 bases, with 6 bases between. Germline CDR1 is SGHRS and CDR2 is YFSETQ. CDR3 bases: TGCGCCAGCAGCTTGGGAGAGGACATTCAGTACTTC. Encoded protein: CASSLGEDIQYF.

This clonotype has only a few counts. The chain joins TRBV21-1 to TRBJ2-5; the table calls TRBD2, which could not be checked here. TRBV21-1 is an annotated pseudogene. This CDR3 region has 18 residues. CDR3: CASSTRLPALPRQETQYF. CDR3 nucleotide sequence: TGTGCCAGCAGCACGAGACTACCCGCTTTGCCTCGACAAGAGACCCAGTACTTC.